Sequencing of this TCR beta chain was carried out in a study of cytomegalovirus exposure and HLA in healthy donors. In the study overall: An early data release held around 80 million unique TCRs from HLA-typed donors.

As to this clone: Its antigen is still unknown.

Whole-study findings and limits: Donors belonging to an Asian-associated ancestry cluster reportedly showed fewer N-insertions in productive TCRs than the approximately 670-donor mean, according to what a later analysis found. Available immune exposure information covered CMV serostatus only.

The CDR3 extends over 14 amino acids. Germline CDR1 reads MDHEN; CDR2 reads SYDVKM. The V and J ends lost 4 bases and 4 bases, in that order; junction bases with no gene match: 4. Both 60 Vbeta primers and 13 Jbeta primers went into the PCR. Sequenced by immunoSEQ multiplex PCR; TCRdb stores in-frame clones only, minus some. The data contain 110,000 or so clones, around 77% of them singletons. The rearrangement joins TRBV28 to TRBJ2-7; 10 bases map to TRBD1. The receptor was isolated from a woman aged 30 to 39 in good health and CMV-seropositive. Sequenced sample: PBMCs. This CDR3 reads CASSSGQGGYEQYF. The CDR3, as DNA: TGTGCCAGCAGTTCCGGACAGGGGGGGTACGAGCAGTACTTC.